The 9 T cell receptor beta chains reported below all come from one sample, sequenced in a study of CD8 T cells in ankylosing spondylitis. Study observations and caveats: Ankylosing spondylitis blood appeared to carry a characteristic TCR beta motif of roughly 8 highly homologous variants.

MiXCR was run by TCRdb on the 5' RACE reads, yielding one entry per CDR3 protein. The data show just under 550,000 distinct CDR3 sequences, roughly 13% seen once. Their specific antigens are unknown. Sequenced input: blood, either unsorted or a sorted T cell fraction (not recorded which). The receptors originated from a male donor with ankylosing spondylitis.

J is TRBJ1-2 and V is TRBV12-3 or TRBV12-4; no clear D gene. Trimming removed 2 bases from V and 4 bases from J, with 5 bases in between. The CDR3 consists of 12 residues. CDR3 in DNA: TGTGCCAGCAGTTTATCGGCCTATGGCTACACCTTC. Its translation is CASSLSAYGYTF.

This clonotype was seen at least ten times. The chain couples TRBV12-3 or TRBV12-4 to TRBJ1-2, with no clear D. V was shortened by 3 bases and J by 2 bases, with 13 bases between the two germline ends. This CDR3 comprises 15 residues. CDR3 region: CASSFSSGRNYGYTF. The DNA for the CDR3 is TGTGCCAGCAGTTTCTCTTCGGGCAGGAACTATGGCTACACCTTC.

This rearrangement joins TRBV7-2 to TRBJ1-3; TRBD1 is a possible D gene (6 bases). Germline V gene sequence: CDR1 SGHTA, CDR2 FQGNSA. This CDR3 has 17 amino acids. Trimming took 0 bases from V and 0 from J, leaving 12 bases between them. The CDR3 loop is CASSLAWWDNSGNTIYF. The CDR3 nucleotides are TGTGCCAGCAGCTTAGCGTGGTGGGACAACTCTGGAAACACCATATATTTT.

There are many counts of this clonotype. The chain has TRBV24-1 and TRBJ2-1; D is ambiguous. From germline, CDR1 is KGHDR and CDR2 SFDVKD. There are 14 residues in the CDR3. Trimming stripped 2 bases from V and 2 bases from J, with 6 bases between. The CDR3 loop is CATSDWKTYNEQFF. The CDR3 region has the DNA TGTGCCACCAGTGATTGGAAGACCTACAATGAGCAGTTCTTC.

The chain couples TRBV20-1 to TRBJ2-3; TRBD1 or TRBD2 may be the D gene (5 bases each). Germline V gene sequence: CDR1 DFQATT, CDR2 SNEGSKA (reference sequence). The V and J ends lost 5 bases and 4 bases respectively, with 13 bases between them. The CDR3 contains 13 residues. The CDR3 DNA is TGCAGTGCTTTGGGGGTTTTGGCAGATACGCAGTATTTT. Residues: CSALGVLADTQYF.

As for this clonotype: Since a much larger clone is just one base distant, this may be a read error. Since no conserved phenylalanine or tryptophan closes the CDR3, a read error is the likely cause. The chain carries TRBV24-1 and TRBJ2-1; no firm D call. The germline CDR1 and CDR2 sequences are KGHDR and SFDVKD. The CDR3 extends over 14 amino acids. The V and J ends lost 7 bases and 5 bases respectively, with 14 bases between them. The CDR3 region has the DNA TGTGCCACCAGGGGGAACGGCAGAAACAATGAGCAGTTCCTC. It yields the protein CATRGNGRNNEQFL.

This clonotype was seen ten or more times. This chain joins TRBV6-6 and TRBJ1-2; no firm D call. V shed 4 bases and J shed 6 bases, with 6 bases lying between them. Germline loops: CDR1 MNHNY, CDR2 SVGAGI (reference sequence). CDR3 length equals 11 residues. CDR3 sequence: CASSSTDGYTF. For the CDR3, the DNA is TGTGCCAGCAGTTCGACGGATGGCTACACCTTC.

In nucleotides, the CDR3 is TGTGCCAGCTCAAGACCGGACAGGGAGGATGGCTACACCTTC. Protein: CASSRPDREDGYTF. The chain combines TRBV18 with TRBJ1-2; the match to TRBD1 covers 8 bases. The CDR3 covers 14 residues. After removal of 5 bases from V and 6 bases from J, the junction contained 8 bases not matched to a gene. CDR1 is KGHSH and CDR2 is LQKENI in the germline V gene.

A few counts support this clonotype. J is TRBJ2-3 and V is TRBV10-3; maybe TRBD2 (6 bases). The CDR3 length is 15 residues. CDR1 ENHRY and CDR2 SYGVKD come from the germline V gene. V was cut by 7 bases and J by 2 bases, with 16 bases left in between. DNA for the CDR3: TGTGCCATCAATTTCCGGGACTCCACCACAGATACGCAGTATTTT. This translates into CAINFRDSTTDTQYF.